This TCR beta chain emerged from a study of vaccination and CD4 T cells after COVID-19. The Oncomine TCR Beta short-read assay sequenced DNA from cultured CD4+ T cells. Each CDR3 protein is one row after TCRdb ran MiXCR on the PCR reads. The sample consists of about 14,000 distinct CDR3 sequences, approximately 30% of them appearing once. A note on this clonotype: Its antigen is as yet unknown.

Germline V gives CDR1 MNHNS, CDR2 SASEGT. Trimming at V came to 6 bases and at J to 5 bases, leaving 7 bases not matched to a gene. This CDR3 is 14 amino acids long. Treatment noted: roughly ten-day PBMC culture with coronavirus spike peptide pools or control peptides (ViraFEST assay). This TCR came from a human donor who had recovered from COVID-19. The sequenced sample was CD4+ T cells from blood, cultured in vitro, obtained after SARS-CoV-2 vaccination. The chain joins TRBV6-1 to TRBJ2-5; 9 nucleotides match TRBD2. CDR3 sequence reads: CASSGSGSRETQYF. In nucleotides, the CDR3 is TGTGCCAGCAGCGGTAGCGGGAGTCGGGAGACCCAGTACTTC.